These 19 T cell receptor beta chains were sequenced from one sample in a study of T cell responses to AZD1222 COVID-19 vaccine. The repertoire was sequenced with immunoSEQ multiplex PCR; TCRdb's copy has only in-frame clones and lacks some. Found here are tens of thousands of clones, around 82% of them singletons; the top ten hold over 5%. The source was peripheral blood, collected on day 0 of AZD1222 vaccination. Source of these receptors: an adult in good health.

V is TRBV11-2 and J is TRBJ2-3, with TRBD2 as a possible D gene (6 bases). V lost 0 bases to trimming and J lost 4 bases, with 8 bases between them. There are 14 residues in the CDR3. CDR1 and CDR2 from the germline V gene are SGHAT and FQNNGV. The CDR3 sequence: CASSLEGLADTQYF. The CDR3 nucleotides are TGTGCCAGCAGCTTAGAGGGACTCGCAGATACGCAGTATTTT. Together with reference TRBV11-2 and TRBJ2-3, the CDR3 gives the full variable domain: EAGVAQSPRYKIIEKRQSVAFWCNPISGHATLYWYQQILGQGPKLLIQFQNNGVVDDSQLPKDRFSAERLKGVDSTLKIQPAKLEDSAVYLCASSLEGLADTQYFGPGTRLTVL.

The genes are TRBV19 and TRBJ2-5, with no clear D. V lost 1 base and J 11 bases, leaving 8 bases between the germline ends. CDR1 LNHDA and CDR2 SQIVND come from the germline V gene (reference sequence). The CDR3 consists of 11 residues. Written as DNA, the CDR3 is TGTGCCAGTAGTATAGGCTGGCGGCAGTACTTC. Protein sequence: CASSIGWRQYF.

The genes are TRBV30 and TRBJ1-6, with a weak D call TRBD1 (5 bases). Trimming removed 3 bases at V and 7 bases at J, with 10 bases between. Germline V CDR1 and CDR2: GTSNPN, SVGIG (reference sequence). The CDR3 length is 13 residues. As DNA, the CDR3 is TGTGCCTGGAGGATTCAGGGAAATTCACCCCTCCACTTT. This gives the protein CAWRIQGNSPLHF.

The V gene is TRBV4-1, the J gene TRBJ2-5, with TRBD1 matching over 9 bases. Losses at the gene ends were 3 bases for V and 3 bases for J; bases not matched to a gene: 5. This CDR3 comprises 15 residues. CDR1 MGHRA and CDR2 YSYEKL come from the germline V gene. CDR3 amino acids: CASSHSGTGKETQYF. CDR3 sequence (DNA): TGCGCCAGCAGCCACTCAGGGACAGGGAAAGAGACCCAGTACTTC.

DNA for the CDR3: TGTGCCAGCAGCGTAGCCCTGACAGAACACCGGAACACCGGGGAGCTGTTTTTT. Residues: CASSVALTEHRNTGELFF. The rearrangement links TRBV9 to TRBJ2-2; D may be TRBD1 (5 bases). Between the trimmed V and J ends, which lost 0 bases and 1 base, there was a span of 16 bases. CDR1 SGDLS and CDR2 YYNGEE come from the germline V gene. This CDR3 region has 18 residues.

The CDR3 spells CASSKDRSSYNSPLHF. In nucleotides, the CDR3 is TGTGCCAGCAGTAAAGACAGGAGCTCCTATAATTCACCCCTCCACTTT. This chain uses TRBV6-1 with TRBJ1-6, with D perhaps TRBD1 (6 bases). The CDR3 runs 16 residues. CDR1 is MNHNS, CDR2 SASEGT, per germline. V lost 5 bases, J lost 0 bases, and 11 bases lay in between.

This chain links TRBV4-3 with TRBJ1-2; D is unresolved. The V and J ends lost 0 bases and 4 bases respectively, with 6 bases between them. The germline CDR1 and CDR2 sequences are LGHNA and YSLEER. This CDR3 comprises 13 residues. The CDR3: CASSQDPTYGYTF. In nucleotides, the CDR3 is TGCGCCAGCAGCCAAGATCCGACCTATGGCTACACCTTC.

The chain recombines TRBV28 with TRBJ1-4, with 7 bases lining up with TRBD1. Germline trimming cut 5 bases from V and 8 bases from J; bases unmatched to any gene: 8. CDR1 and CDR2 from the germline V gene are MDHEN and SYDVKM. The CDR3 is made up of 14 amino acids. CDR3 loop: CASSKQGFNEKLFF. CDR3 in DNA: TGTGCCAGCAGTAAACAGGGGTTTAACGAAAAACTGTTTTTT.

V gene TRBV11-3 combines with J gene TRBJ2-1; D is perhaps TRBD2 (7 bases). CDR1 and CDR2 (germline): SGHNT, YENEEA. Trimming stripped 5 bases from V and 4 bases from J, with 18 bases between. The CDR3 contains 16 residues. The CDR3 DNA reads as TGTGCCAGCAGCCAAAGGGGGAGGGGGGTATACAATGAGCAGTTCTTC. It translates to CASSQRGRGVYNEQFF.

The gene calls are TRBV5-8 and TRBJ2-7; D remains unclear. The CDR3 consists of 13 residues. The ends were cut back, 0 bases at V and 3 bases at J, with 7 bases in the middle. Germline CDR1 is SGHTS and CDR2 is YDEGEE. CDR3 residues: CASSLEQYYEQYF. The CDR3, as DNA: TGTGCCAGCAGCTTGGAACAGTACTACGAGCAGTACTTC.

The rearrangement uses TRBV18 and TRBJ2-1; 8 bases map to TRBD1. CDR1 KGHSH and CDR2 LQKENI come from the germline V gene. After removal of 6 bases from V and 9 bases from J, the junction contained 4 bases not matched to a gene. This CDR3 comprises 12 residues. CDR3 sequence reads: CASSRTGPEQFF. In DNA, the CDR3 is TGTGCCAGCTCCCGGACAGGGCCTGAGCAGTTCTTC.

The chain carries TRBV5-6 and TRBJ1-4; 8 positions match TRBD1. V trimming: 5 bases; J trimming: 2 bases; junction bases outside the gene matches: 8. The CDR3 covers 16 residues. The germline V gene has CDR1 SGHDT and CDR2 YYEEEE. The CDR3 reads CASRPDRGSTNEKLFF. The CDR3 nucleotides read TGTGCCAGCAGACCCGACAGGGGATCTACTAATGAAAAACTGTTTTTT.

The V and J genes are TRBV6-5 and TRBJ2-7; D is uncertain. Trimming stripped 0 bases from V and 4 bases from J, with 7 bases between. CDR1 and CDR2 from the germline V gene are MNHEY and SVGAGI. The CDR3 covers 13 residues. This CDR3 is CASSYSRAYEQYF. In DNA, the CDR3 is TGTGCCAGCAGTTACTCTCGGGCTTACGAGCAGTACTTC.

The genes are TRBV14 and TRBJ2-1; 16 positions match TRBD2. This CDR3 contains 18 residues. The V gene end was trimmed by 4 bases and the J gene end by 0 bases; junction bases not matched to a gene: 3. Germline values: CDR1 SGHDN, CDR2 FVKESK. CDR3 amino acids: CASSPGLAGGNSYNEQFF. As DNA, the CDR3 is TGTGCCAGCAGCCCGGGACTAGCGGGGGGGAACTCCTACAATGAGCAGTTCTTC.

The rearrangement links TRBV9 to TRBJ2-3; TRBD2 matches at 11 bases. CDR1 and CDR2 from the germline V gene are SGDLS and YYNGEE. V dropped 3 bases and J dropped 4; count of bases not matched to a gene: 7. This CDR3 comprises 16 residues. In DNA, the CDR3 is TGTGCCAGCAGCGGAACCTTAGCGGGGGGGCCAGATACGCAGTATTTT. It encodes CASSGTLAGGPDTQYF.

J is TRBJ2-7 and V is TRBV7-9; 10 positions agree with TRBD1. V was pared by 6 bases and J by 4 bases, with 6 bases of the junction left unmatched. The CDR3 covers 14 residues. Per the germline V gene, CDR1 is SEHNR and CDR2 is FQNEAQ (reference sequence). The CDR3 region has the DNA TGTGCCAGCAGGGATTGGACAGGGGGATACGAGCAGTACTTC. This codes for CASRDWTGGYEQYF.

The chain is built from TRBV9 and TRBJ2-1; TRBD1 aligns across 7 bases. The CDR3 runs to 13 residues. Per germline, CDR1 SGDLS and CDR2 YYNGEE. V trimming: 3 bases; J trimming: 9 bases; junction bases outside the gene matches: 6. The CDR3 coding sequence is TGTGCCAGCAGCGCCCTGACAGGGAGTGAGCAGTTCTTC. Translation gives CASSALTGSEQFF. Based on the CDR3 plus reference TRBV9 and TRBJ2-1, the full variable domain is DSGVTQTPKHLITATGQRVTLRCSPRSGDLSVYWYQQSLDQGLQFLIQYYNGEERAKGNILERFSAQQFPDLHSELNLSSLELGDSALYFCASSALTGSEQFFGPGTRLTVL.

V usage is TRBV7-9 and J usage is TRBJ2-1; 12 nucleotides align to TRBD2. This CDR3 comprises 19 residues. CDR1 is SEHNR, CDR2 FQNEAQ, per germline (reference sequence). Trimming removed 1 base from V and 0 bases from J; junction bases left unmatched: 7. The CDR3 nucleotides read TGTGCCAGCAGCTTAGGTCTAGCGGGGGGGCCGAGCTCCTACAATGAGCAGTTCTTC. Its protein is CASSLGLAGGPSSYNEQFF.

CDR3 coding DNA: TGCAGCGTTGACCTCATAGGGGATGAGGATGGCTACACCTTC. It is translated as CSVDLIGDEDGYTF. The V and J genes are TRBV29-1 and TRBJ1-2; TRBD1 is a possible D gene (5 bases). Germline CDR1 is SQVTM and CDR2 is ANQGSEA. CDR3 length: 14 amino acids. Trimming removed 3 bases from V and 6 bases from J, with 17 bases in between.